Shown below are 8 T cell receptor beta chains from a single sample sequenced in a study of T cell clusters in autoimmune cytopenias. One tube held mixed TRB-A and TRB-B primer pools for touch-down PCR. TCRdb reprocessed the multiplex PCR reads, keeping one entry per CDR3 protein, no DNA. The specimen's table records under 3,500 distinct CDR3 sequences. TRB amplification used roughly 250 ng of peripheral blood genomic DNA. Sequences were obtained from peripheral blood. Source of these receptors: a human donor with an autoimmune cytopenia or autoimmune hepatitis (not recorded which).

This chain's CDR3 is CASSSSRNTEAFF. The V gene is TRBV6-2 or TRBV6-3, the J gene TRBJ1-1. Germline V lookup: CDR1 MNHEY, CDR2 SVGEGT. This CDR3 comprises 13 residues.

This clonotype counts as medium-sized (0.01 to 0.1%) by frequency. This chain's CDR3 is CASSPFQGHPYEQYF. This rearrangement joins TRBV27 to TRBJ2-7; TCRdb outputs TRBD1, but without DNA this stays unchecked. CDR1 MNHEY and CDR2 SMNVEV come from the germline V gene (reference sequence). This CDR3 is 15 amino acids long.

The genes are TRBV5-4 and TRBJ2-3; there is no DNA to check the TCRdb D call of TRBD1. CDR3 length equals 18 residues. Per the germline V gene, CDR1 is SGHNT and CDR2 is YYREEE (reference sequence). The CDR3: CASSLGGLDTWGTDTQYF.

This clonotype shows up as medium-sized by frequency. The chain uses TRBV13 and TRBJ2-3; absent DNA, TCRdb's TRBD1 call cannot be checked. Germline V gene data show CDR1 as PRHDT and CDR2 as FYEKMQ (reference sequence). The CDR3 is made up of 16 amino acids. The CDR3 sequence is CASSLSWGYSTDTQYF.

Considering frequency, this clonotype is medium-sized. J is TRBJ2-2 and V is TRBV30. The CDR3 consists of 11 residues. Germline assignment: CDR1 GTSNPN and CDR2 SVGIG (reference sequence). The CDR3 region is CAWSVSGELFF. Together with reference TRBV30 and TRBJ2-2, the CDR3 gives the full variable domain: SQTIHQWPATLVQPVGSPLSLECTVEGTSNPNLYWYRQAAGRGLQLLFYSVGIGQISSEVPQNLSASRPQDRQFILSSKKLLLSDSGFYLCAWSVSGELFFGEGSRLTVL.

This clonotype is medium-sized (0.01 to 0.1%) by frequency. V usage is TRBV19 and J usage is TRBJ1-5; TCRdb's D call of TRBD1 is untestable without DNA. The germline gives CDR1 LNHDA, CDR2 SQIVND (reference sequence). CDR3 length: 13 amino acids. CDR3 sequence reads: CASSGDRDQPQHF. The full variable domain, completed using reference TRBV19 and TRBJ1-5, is DGGITQSPKYLFRKEGQNVTLSCEQNLNHDAMYWYRQDPGQGLRLIYYSQIVNDFQKGDIAEGYSVSREKKESFPLTVTSAQKNPTAFYLCASSGDRDQPQHFGDGTRLSIL.

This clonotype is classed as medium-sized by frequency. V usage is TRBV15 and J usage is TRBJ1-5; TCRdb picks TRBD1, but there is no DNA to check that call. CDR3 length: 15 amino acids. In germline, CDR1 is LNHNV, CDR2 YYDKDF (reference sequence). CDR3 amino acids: CATSRVTGENQPQHF.

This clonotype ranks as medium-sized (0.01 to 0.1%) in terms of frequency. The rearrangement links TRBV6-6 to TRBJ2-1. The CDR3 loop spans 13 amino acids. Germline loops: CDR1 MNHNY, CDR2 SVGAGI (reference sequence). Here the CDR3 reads CASSYSVGNEQFF.